The present T cell receptor (beta chain) was sequenced within a study of T-cell reconstitution after alpha-beta-depleted transplantation in children. Unique molecular identifiers were used in preparing the TCRbeta library. In TCRdb, the PCR reads were re-called with MiXCR into one record per CDR3 protein. The sample lists about 310,000 distinct CDR3 sequences; approximately 20% were seen once. The CDR3 sequence is 13 residues long. V shed 3 bases and J shed 3 bases, with 9 bases lying between them. This clonotype was counted between two and nine times. The sequencing used PBMCs, mostly from graft donor cells, collected 180 days after TCRalphabeta/CD19-depleted stem cell transplant. This chain joins TRBV12-3 or TRBV12-4 and TRBJ2-7, with a tentative D call TRBD2 (5 bases). The receptor's source is a male patient between 10 and 17 years old who had a stem cell transplant for acute lymphoblastic leukemia, so the T cells may come from the graft donor. The CDR3 nucleotides read TGTGCCAGCAGTTTGGAGGAAATCTACGAGCAGTACTTC. It yields the protein CASSLEEIYEQYF.